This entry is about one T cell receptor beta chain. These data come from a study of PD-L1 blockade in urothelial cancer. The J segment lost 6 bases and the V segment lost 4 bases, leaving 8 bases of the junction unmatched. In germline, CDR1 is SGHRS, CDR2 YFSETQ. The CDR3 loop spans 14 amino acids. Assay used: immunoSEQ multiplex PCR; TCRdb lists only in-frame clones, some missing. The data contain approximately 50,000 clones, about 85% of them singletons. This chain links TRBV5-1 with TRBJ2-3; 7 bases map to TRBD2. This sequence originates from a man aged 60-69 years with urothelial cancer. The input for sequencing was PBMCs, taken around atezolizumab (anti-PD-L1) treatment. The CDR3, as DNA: TGCGCCAGCAGCCTAGATGGTAGCGGGGATACGCAGTATTTT. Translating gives CASSLDGSGDTQYF.